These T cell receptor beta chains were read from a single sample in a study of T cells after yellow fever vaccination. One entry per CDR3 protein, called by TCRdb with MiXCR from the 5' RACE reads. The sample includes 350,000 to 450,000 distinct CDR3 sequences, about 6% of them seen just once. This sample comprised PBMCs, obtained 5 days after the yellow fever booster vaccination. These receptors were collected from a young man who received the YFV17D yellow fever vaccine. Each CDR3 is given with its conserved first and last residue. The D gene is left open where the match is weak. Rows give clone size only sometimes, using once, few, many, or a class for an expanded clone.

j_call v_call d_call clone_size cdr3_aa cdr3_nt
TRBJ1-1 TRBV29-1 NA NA CSVLPVHGSEAFF TGCAGCGTCCTACCGGTCCATGGTAGTGAAGCTTTCTTT
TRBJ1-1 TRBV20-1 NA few CSARGPNTEAFF TGCAGTGCTAGAGGGCCAAACACTGAAGCTTTCTTT
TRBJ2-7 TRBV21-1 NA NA CASSNKVRCSSYEQYF TGTGCCAGCAGCAATAAAGTCCGGTGTAGCTCCTACGAGCAGTACTTC
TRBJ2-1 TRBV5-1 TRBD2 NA CASSSSGWGGSYNEQFF TGCGCCAGCAGCTCCTCAGGGTGGGGGGGCTCCTACAATGAGCAGTTCTTC
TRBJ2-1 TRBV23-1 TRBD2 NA CASSHLLAVGSYNEQFF TGCGCCAGCAGTCACTTACTAGCGGTTGGCTCCTACAATGAGCAGTTCTTC
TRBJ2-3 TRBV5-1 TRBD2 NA CASSSGGTMTDTQYF TGCGCCAGCAGCTCCGGAGGGACTATGACAGATACGCAGTATTTT
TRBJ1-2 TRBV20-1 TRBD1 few CSARGQGAGYGYTF TGCAGTGCTAGGGGACAGGGGGCGGGTTATGGCTACACCTTC
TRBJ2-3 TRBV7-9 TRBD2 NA CASSLRTSGGHTQYF TGTGCCAGCAGCTTAAGGACTAGCGGGGGTCATACGCAGTATTTT
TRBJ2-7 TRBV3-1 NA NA CASSLRERQYF TGTGCCAGCAGCCTCAGGGAGCGACAGTACTTC
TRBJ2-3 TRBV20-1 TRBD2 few CSALQLAGDTQYF TGCAGTGCTTTACAACTAGCGGGGGATACGCAGTATTTT
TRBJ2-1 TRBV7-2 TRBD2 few CASSLGYTGGLYNEQFF TGTGCCAGCAGCTTAGGGTATACGGGAGGCCTATACAATGAGCAGTTCTTC
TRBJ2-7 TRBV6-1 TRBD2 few CASSRLAGAGEQYF TGTGCCAGCAGTAGACTAGCGGGAGCAGGGGAGCAGTACTTC
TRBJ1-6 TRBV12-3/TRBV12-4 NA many CASSLVGSPLHF TGTGCCAGCAGTTTAGTAGGTTCACCCCTCCACTTT
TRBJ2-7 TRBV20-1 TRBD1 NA CSALEPGQGGKQYF TGCAGTGCTCTCGAGCCGGGACAGGGAGGGAAGCAGTACTTC
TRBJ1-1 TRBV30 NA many CAWSIGRTEAFF TGTGCCTGGAGTATTGGAAGGACTGAAGCTTTCTTT
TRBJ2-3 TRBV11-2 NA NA CASSQGGTAAGVGDTQYF TGTGCCAGCAGTCAAGGGGGGACAGCCGCCGGGGTGGGGGATACGCAGTATTTT
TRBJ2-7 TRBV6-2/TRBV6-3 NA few CASGRDIPHEQYF TGTGCCAGCGGCCGGGACATCCCTCACGAGCAGTACTTC
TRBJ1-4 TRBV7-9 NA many CASSFFQNEKLFF TGTGCCAGCAGCTTCTTCCAAAATGAAAAACTGTTTTTT
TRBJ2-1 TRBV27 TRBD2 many CASRLGTSGSYNEQFF TGTGCCAGCAGACTGGGGACTAGCGGCTCCTACAATGAGCAGTTCTTC
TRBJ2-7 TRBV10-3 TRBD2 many CATQGDTSGRSEQYF TGTGCCACCCAAGGCGACACTAGCGGGAGATCTGAGCAGTACTTC
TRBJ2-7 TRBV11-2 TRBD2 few CASQGLGLASDYEQYF TGTGCCAGCCAAGGACTAGGTTTAGCTTCAGACTACGAGCAGTACTTC
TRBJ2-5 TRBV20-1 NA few CTKSRDWETQYF TGCACCAAGTCCCGAGACTGGGAGACCCAGTACTTC
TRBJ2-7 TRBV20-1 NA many CSAASLGQQYF TGCAGTGCTGCCTCACTGGGACAGCAGTACTTC
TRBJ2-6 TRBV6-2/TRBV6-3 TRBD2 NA CASTLRRGGLTGANVLTF TGTGCCAGCACCCTACGGCGGGGGGGCTTGACTGGGGCCAACGTCCTGACTTTC
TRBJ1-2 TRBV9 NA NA CASSFETANYGYTF TGTGCCAGCAGCTTTGAGACAGCTAACTATGGCTACACCTTC
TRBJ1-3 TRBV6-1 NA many CASSLGRRRNTIYF TGTGCCAGCTCGTTGGGTAGGAGACGAAACACCATATATTTT
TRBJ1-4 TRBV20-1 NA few CSARDRGGNEKLFF TGCAGTGCTAGAGATCGAGGGGGAAATGAAAAACTGTTTTTT
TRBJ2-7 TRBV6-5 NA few CASSYDGTTYEQYF TGTGCCAGCAGTTACGACGGGACCACCTACGAGCAGTACTTC
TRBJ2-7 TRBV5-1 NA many CASSATGTPNEQYF TGCGCCAGCAGCGCCACCGGGACGCCGAACGAGCAGTACTTC
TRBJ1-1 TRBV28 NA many CASLFHTEAFF TGTGCCAGCCTCTTTCATACTGAAGCTTTCTTT
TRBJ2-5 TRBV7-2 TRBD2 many CASSGYGTKETQYF TGTGCCAGCAGCGGTTACGGGACTAAAGAGACCCAGTACTTC
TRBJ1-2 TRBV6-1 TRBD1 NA CASRIRDRALGYTF TGTGCCAGCAGAATACGGGACAGGGCCTTAGGCTACACCTTC
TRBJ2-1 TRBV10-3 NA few CAISGDNEQFF TGTGCCATCAGTGGGGACAATGAGCAGTTCTTC
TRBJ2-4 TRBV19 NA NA CASSTLAPGAKNIQYF TGTGCCAGTAGTACTCTAGCTCCAGGGGCCAAAAACATTCAGTACTTC
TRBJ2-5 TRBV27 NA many CASSLSRQVQETQYF TGTGCCAGCAGTTTATCCCGGCAGGTACAAGAGACCCAGTACTTC
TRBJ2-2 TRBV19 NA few CASSIIGGNTGELFF TGTGCCAGTAGTATAATAGGTGGGAACACCGGGGAGCTGTTTTTT
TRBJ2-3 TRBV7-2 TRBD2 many CASSLAGGADTQYF TGTGCCAGCAGTTTAGCGGGAGGGGCCGATACGCAGTATTTT
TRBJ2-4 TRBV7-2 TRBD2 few CASSGRTSGLAKNIQYF TGTGCCAGCAGCGGACGGACTAGCGGGCTGGCCAAAAACATTCAGTACTTC
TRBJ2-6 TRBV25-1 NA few CASRGTAPSGANVLTF TGTGCCAGCAGGGGGACGGCACCCTCTGGGGCCAACGTCCTGACTTTC
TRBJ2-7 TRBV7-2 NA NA CASSLELAAEQYF TGTGCCAGCAGCTTAGAATTGGCGGCCGAGCAGTACTTC
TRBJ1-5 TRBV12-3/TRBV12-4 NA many CASSWGHRSNQPQHF TGTGCCAGCAGTTGGGGCCACCGCTCCAATCAGCCCCAGCATTTT
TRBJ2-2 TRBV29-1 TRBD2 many CSVGTSGYTGELFF TGCAGCGTCGGCACTAGCGGCTACACCGGGGAGCTGTTTTTT
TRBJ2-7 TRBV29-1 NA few CSVLSRMDSYEQYF TGCAGCGTTCTAAGCCGGATGGATTCCTACGAGCAGTACTTC
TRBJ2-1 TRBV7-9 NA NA CASSFRGNNYNEQFF TGTGCCAGCAGCTTCCGCGGGAACAACTACAATGAGCAGTTCTTC
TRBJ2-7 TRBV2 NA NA CASSTRQIYEQYF TGTGCCAGCAGCACTCGACAGATTTACGAGCAGTACTTC
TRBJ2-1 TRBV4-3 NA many CASSQDAPPGNEQFF TGCGCCAGCAGCCAAGACGCCCCACCAGGCAATGAGCAGTTCTTC
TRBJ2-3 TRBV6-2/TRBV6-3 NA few CASSYSTASGRRKTDTQYF TGTGCCAGCAGTTACTCGACGGCCTCCGGCCGAAGAAAAACAGATACGCAGTATTTT
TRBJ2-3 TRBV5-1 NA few CASSPGIADTQYF TGCGCCAGCAGCCCAGGGATAGCAGATACGCAGTATTTT
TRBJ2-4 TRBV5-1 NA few CASSLALDTNKNIQYF TGCGCCAGCAGCTTGGCCCTGGACACTAACAAAAACATTCAGTACTTC
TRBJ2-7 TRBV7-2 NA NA CASSRTSLSYEQYF TGTGCCAGCAGTCGTACTAGCCTCTCCTACGAGCAGTACTTC
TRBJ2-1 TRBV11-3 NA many CASSQVASSYNEQFF TGTGCCAGCAGCCAGGTTGCCTCCTCCTACAATGAGCAGTTCTTC
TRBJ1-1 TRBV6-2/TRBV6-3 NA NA CASSYRMGEAFF TGTGCCAGCAGTTATCGAATGGGCGAAGCTTTCTTT
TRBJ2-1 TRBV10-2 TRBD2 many CASRAIAGGRNEQFF TGCGCCAGCAGGGCTATAGCGGGAGGGAGGAATGAGCAGTTCTTC
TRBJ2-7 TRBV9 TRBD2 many CASSVGTRGTYEQYF TGTGCCAGCAGCGTCGGGACTAGGGGAACCTACGAGCAGTACTTC
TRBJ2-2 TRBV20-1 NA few CSARDLKVSGELFF TGCAGTGCTAGAGATCTCAAGGTTTCCGGGGAGCTGTTTTTT